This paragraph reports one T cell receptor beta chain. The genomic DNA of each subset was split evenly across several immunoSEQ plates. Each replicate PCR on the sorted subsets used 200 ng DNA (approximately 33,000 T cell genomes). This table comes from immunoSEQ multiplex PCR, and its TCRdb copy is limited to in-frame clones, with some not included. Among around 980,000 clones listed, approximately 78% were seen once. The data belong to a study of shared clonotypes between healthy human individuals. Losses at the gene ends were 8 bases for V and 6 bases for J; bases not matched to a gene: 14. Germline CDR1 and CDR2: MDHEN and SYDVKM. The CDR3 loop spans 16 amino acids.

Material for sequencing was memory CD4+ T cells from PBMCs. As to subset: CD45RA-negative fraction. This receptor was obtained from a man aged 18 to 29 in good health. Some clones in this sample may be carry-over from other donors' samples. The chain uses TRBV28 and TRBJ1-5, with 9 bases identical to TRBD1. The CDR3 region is CASVQSGQGLSQPQHF. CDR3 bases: TGTGCCAGCGTGCAATCGGGACAGGGTTTGAGTCAGCCCCAGCATTTT.